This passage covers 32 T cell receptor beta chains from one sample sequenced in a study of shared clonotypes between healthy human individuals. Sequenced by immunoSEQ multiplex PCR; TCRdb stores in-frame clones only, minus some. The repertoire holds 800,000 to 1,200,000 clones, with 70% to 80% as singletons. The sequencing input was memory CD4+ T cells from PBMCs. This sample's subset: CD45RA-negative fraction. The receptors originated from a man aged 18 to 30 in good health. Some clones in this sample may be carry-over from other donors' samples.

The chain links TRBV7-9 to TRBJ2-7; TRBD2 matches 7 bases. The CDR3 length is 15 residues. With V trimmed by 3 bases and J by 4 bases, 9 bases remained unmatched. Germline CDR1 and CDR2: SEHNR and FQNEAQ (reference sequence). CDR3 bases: TGTGCCAGCAGCTTGGGGGGGTCCGGACCGTACGAGCAGTACTTC. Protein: CASSLGGSGPYEQYF. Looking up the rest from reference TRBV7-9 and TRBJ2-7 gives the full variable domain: DTGVSQNPRHKITKRGQNVTFRCDPISEHNRLYWYRQTLGQGPEFLTYFQNEAQLEKSRLLSDRFSAERPKGSFSTLEIQRTEQGDSAMYLCASSLGGSGPYEQYFGPGTRLTVT.

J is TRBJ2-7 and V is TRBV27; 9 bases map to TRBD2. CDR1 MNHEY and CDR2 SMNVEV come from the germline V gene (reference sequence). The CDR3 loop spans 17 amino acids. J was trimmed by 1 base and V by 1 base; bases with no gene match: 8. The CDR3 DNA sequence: TGTGCCAGCAGTTTATTTCTCGCGGGGGGGGCTTCCTACGAGCAGTACTTC. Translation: CASSLFLAGGASYEQYF.

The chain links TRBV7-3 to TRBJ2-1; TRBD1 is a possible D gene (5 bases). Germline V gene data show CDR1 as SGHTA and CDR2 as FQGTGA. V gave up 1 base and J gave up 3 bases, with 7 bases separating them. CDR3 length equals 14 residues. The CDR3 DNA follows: TGTGCCAGCAGCTTAAGCCAGGGCTACAATGAGCAGTTCTTC. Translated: CASSLSQGYNEQFF.

This chain's CDR3 is CASSLMAAYNEQFF. The DNA of the CDR3 is TGTGCCAGCAGCTTAATGGCAGCCTACAATGAGCAGTTCTTC. The chain recombines TRBV7-8 with TRBJ2-1, with D unclear. V was clipped by 2 bases and J by 2 bases, with 7 bases between them. Germline CDR1 SGHVS, CDR2 FQNEAQ. The CDR3 loop spans 14 amino acids.

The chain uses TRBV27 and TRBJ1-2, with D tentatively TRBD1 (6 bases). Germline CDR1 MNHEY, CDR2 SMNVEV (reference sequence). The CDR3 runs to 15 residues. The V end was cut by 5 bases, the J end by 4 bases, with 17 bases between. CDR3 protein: CASSPSGGRAYGYTF. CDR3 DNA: TGTGCCAGCAGTCCGAGCGGGGGGCGCGCCTATGGCTACACCTTC.

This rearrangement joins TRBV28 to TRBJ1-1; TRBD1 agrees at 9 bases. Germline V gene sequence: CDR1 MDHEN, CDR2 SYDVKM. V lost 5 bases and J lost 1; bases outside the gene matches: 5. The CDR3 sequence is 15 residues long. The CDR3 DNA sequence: TGTGCCAGCAGTCCAACAGGGGGCCCGAACACTGAAGCTTTCTTT. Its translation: CASSPTGGPNTEAFF.

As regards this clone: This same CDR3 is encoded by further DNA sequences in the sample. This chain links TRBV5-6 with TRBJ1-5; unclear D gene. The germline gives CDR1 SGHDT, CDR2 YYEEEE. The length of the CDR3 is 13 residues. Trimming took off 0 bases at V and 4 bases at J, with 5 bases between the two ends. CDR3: CASSLDGNQPQHF. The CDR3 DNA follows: TGTGCCAGCAGCTTGGACGGGAATCAGCCCCAGCATTTT.

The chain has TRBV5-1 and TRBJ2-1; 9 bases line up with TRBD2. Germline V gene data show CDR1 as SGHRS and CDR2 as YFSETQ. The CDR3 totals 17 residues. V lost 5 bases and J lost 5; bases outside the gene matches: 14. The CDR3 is CASRPPGTSFGDNEQFF. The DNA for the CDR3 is TGCGCCAGCAGGCCCCCCGGGACTAGCTTCGGCGACAATGAGCAGTTCTTC.

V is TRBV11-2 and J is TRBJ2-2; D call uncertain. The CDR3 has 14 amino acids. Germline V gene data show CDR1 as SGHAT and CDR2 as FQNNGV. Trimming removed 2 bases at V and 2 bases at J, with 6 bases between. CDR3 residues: CASSLTRNTGELFF. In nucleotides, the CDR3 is TGTGCCAGCAGCTTAACGAGAAACACCGGGGAGCTGTTTTTT.

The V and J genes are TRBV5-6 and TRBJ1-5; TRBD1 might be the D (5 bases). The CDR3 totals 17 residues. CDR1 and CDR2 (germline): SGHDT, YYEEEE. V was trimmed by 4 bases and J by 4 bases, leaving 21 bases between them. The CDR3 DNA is TGTGCCAGCAGCAAAAATACCGGGACCCCTTGGAATCAGCCCCAGCATTTT. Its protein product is CASSKNTGTPWNQPQHF.

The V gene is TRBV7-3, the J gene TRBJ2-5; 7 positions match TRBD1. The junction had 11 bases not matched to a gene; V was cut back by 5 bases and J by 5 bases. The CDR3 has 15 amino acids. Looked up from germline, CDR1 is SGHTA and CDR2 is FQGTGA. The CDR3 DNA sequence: TGTGCCAGCAGCAAACAGGGGACCCCAGGGGAGACCCAGTACTTC. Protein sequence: CASSKQGTPGETQYF.

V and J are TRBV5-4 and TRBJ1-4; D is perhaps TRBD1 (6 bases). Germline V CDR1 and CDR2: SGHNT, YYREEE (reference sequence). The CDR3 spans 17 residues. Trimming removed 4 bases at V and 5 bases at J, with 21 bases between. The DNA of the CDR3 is TGTGCCAGCAGCCGTGGCTCCGGGGGGCCTGTCAATGAAAAACTGTTTTTT. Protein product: CASSRGSGGPVNEKLFF.

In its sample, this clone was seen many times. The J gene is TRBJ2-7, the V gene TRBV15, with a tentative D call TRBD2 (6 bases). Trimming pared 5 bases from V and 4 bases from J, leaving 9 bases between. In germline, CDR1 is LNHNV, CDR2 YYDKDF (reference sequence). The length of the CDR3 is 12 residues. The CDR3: CATSSRGYEQYF. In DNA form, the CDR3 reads TGTGCCACCAGCTCCCGGGGGTACGAGCAGTACTTC.

In nucleotides, the CDR3 is TGTGCCAGCAGCTTAGGGACGAGCGGCCGCAACAATGAGCAGTTCTTC. Amino acids: CASSLGTSGRNNEQFF. The chain employs TRBV14 and TRBJ2-1; tentatively, D is TRBD1 or TRBD2 (5 bases each). V shed 5 bases and J shed 5 bases, with 19 bases lying between them. The CDR3 loop spans 16 amino acids. Per germline, CDR1 SGHDN and CDR2 FVKESK.

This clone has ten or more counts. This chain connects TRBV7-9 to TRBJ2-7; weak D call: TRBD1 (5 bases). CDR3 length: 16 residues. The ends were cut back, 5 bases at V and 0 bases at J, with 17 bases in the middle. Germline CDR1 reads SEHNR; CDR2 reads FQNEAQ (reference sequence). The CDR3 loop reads CASSPKRGQGSYEQYF. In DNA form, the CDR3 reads TGTGCCAGCAGCCCCAAAAGGGGCCAGGGCTCCTACGAGCAGTACTTC. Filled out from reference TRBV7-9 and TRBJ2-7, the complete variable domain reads DTGVSQNPRHKITKRGQNVTFRCDPISEHNRLYWYRQTLGQGPEFLTYFQNEAQLEKSRLLSDRFSAERPKGSFSTLEIQRTEQGDSAMYLCASSPKRGQGSYEQYFGPGTRLTVT.

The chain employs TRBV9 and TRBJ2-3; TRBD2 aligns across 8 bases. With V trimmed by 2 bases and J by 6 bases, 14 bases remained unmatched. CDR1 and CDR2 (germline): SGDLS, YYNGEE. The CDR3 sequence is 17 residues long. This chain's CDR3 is CASSVRGAGVGEDTQYF. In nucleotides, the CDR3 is TGTGCCAGCAGCGTGAGGGGAGCGGGAGTAGGGGAGGATACGCAGTATTTT.

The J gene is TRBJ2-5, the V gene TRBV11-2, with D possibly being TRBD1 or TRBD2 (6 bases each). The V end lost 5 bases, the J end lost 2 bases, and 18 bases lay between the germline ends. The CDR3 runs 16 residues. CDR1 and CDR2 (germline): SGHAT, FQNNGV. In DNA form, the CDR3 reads TGTGCCAGCAGCGGCAACGTTGGGGGGCCGCAAGAGACCCAGTACTTC. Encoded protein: CASSGNVGGPQETQYF.

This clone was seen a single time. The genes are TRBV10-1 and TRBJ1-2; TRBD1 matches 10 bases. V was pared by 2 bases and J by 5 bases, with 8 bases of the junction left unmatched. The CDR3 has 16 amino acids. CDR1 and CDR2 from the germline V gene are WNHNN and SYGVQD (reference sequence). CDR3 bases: TGCGCCAGCAGTGAGCAACCTAGGGACAGGGGTTATGGCTACACCTTC. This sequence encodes CASSEQPRDRGYGYTF.

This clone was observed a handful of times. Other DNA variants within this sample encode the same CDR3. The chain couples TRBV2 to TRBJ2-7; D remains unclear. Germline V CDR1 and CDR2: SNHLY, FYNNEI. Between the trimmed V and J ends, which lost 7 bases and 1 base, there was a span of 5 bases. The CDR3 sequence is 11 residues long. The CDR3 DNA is TGTGCCAGCATCAGGTCCTACGAGCAGTACTTC. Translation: CASIRSYEQYF.

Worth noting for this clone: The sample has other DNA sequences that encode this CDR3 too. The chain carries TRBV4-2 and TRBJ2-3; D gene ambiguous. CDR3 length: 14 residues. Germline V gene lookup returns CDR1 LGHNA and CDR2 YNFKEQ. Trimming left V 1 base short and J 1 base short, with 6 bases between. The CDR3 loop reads CASSQVIGTDTQYF. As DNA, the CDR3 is TGTGCCAGCAGCCAAGTGATAGGCACAGATACGCAGTATTTT.

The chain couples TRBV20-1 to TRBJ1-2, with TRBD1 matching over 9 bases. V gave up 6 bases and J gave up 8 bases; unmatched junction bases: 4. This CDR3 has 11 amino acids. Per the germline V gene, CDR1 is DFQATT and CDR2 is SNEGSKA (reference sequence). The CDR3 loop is CSARTGDGYTF. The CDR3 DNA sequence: TGCAGTGCCCGGACAGGGGACGGCTACACCTTC.

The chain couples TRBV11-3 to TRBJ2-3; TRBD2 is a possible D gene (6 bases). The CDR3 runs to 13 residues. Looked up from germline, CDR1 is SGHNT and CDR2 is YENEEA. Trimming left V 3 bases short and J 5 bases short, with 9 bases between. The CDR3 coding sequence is TGTGCCAGCAGCTTTAGGCGGGAAGATACGCAGTATTTT. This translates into CASSFRREDTQYF.

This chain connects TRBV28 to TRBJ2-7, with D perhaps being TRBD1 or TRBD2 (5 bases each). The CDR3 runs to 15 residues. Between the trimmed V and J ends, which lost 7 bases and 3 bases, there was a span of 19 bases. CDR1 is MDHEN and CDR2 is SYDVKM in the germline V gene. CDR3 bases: TGTGCCAGCATCTCCACAGGAGCGGTAAACTACGAGCAGTACTTC. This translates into CASISTGAVNYEQYF. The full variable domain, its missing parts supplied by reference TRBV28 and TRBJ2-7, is DVKVTQSSRYLVKRTGEKVFLECVQDMDHENMFWYRQDPGLGLRLIYFSYDVKMKEKGDIPEGYSVSREKKERFSLILESASTNQTSMYLCASISTGAVNYEQYFGPGTRLTVT.

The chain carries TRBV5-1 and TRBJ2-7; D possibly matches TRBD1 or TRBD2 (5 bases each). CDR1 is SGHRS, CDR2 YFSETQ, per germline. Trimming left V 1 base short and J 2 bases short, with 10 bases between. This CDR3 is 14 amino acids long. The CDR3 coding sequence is TGCGCCAGCAGCTTGCGGGGCTACCCCTACGAGCAGTACTTC. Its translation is CASSLRGYPYEQYF.

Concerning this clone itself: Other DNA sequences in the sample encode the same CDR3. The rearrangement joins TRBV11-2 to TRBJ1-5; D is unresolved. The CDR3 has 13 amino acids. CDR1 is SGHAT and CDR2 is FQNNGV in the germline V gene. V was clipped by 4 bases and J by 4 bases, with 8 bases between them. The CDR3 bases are TGTGCCAGCAGCTCGACCACAAATCAGCCCCAGCATTTT. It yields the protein CASSSTTNQPQHF.

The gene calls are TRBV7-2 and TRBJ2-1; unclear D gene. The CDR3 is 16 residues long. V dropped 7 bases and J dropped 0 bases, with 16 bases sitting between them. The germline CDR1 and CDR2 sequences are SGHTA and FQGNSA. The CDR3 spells CASTQASGRSYNEQFF. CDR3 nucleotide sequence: TGTGCCAGCACCCAAGCCTCGGGTCGCTCCTACAATGAGCAGTTCTTC.

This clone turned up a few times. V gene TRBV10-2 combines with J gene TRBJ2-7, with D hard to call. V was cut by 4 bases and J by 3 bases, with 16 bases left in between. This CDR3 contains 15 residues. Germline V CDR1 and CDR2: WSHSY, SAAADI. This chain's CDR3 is CASSGLTRNFYEQYF. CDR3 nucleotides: TGCGCCAGCAGTGGACTGACAAGAAACTTCTACGAGCAGTACTTC.

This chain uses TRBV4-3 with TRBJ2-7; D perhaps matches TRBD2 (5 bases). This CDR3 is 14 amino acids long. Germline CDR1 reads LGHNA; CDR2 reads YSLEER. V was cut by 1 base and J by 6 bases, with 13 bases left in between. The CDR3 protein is CASSQGVGRGEQYF. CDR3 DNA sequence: TGCGCCAGCAGCCAAGGGGTAGGGAGAGGCGAGCAGTACTTC.

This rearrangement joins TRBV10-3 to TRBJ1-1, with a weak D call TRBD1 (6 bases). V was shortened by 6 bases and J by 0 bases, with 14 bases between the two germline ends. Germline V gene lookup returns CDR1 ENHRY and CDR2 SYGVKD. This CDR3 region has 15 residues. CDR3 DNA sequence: TGTGCCATCAGAAGGGCCGGACAGATGAACACTGAAGCTTTCTTT. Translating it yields CAIRRAGQMNTEAFF.

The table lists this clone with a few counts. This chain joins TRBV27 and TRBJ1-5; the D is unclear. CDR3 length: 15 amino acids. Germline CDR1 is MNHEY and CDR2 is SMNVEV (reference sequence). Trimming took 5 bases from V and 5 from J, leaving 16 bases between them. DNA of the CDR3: TGTGCCAGCAGTCCGCGGGCGCCGCGGGATCAGCCCCAGCATTTT. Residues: CASSPRAPRDQPQHF.

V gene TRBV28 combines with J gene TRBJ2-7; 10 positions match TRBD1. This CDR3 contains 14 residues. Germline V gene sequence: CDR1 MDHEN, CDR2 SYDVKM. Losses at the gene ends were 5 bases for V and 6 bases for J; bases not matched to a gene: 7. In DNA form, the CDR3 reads TGTGCCAGCAGTCGCGCGGGACAGGGGAGCGAGCAGTACTTC. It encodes CASSRAGQGSEQYF.

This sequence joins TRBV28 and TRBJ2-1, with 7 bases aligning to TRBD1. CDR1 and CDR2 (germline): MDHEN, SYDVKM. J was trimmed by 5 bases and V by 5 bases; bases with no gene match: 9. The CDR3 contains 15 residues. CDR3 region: CASSIIRTGHNEQFF. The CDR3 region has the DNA TGTGCCAGCAGTATCATTCGGACAGGCCACAATGAGCAGTTCTTC.